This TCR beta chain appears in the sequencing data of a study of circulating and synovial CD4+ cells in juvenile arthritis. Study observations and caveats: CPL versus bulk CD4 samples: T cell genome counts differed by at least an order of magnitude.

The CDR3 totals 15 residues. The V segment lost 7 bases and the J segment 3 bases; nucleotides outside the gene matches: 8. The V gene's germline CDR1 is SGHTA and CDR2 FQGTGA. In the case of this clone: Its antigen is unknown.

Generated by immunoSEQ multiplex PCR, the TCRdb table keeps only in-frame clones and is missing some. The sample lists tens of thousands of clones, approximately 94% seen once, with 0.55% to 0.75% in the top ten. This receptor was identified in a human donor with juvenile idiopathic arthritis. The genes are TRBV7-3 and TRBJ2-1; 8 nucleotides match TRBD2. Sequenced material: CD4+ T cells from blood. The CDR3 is CASTRGGGIYNEQFF. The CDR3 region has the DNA TGTGCCAGCACCCGAGGCGGGGGGATCTACAATGAGCAGTTCTTC.